Shown below are 23 T cell receptor beta chains from a single sample sequenced in a study of blood T cells in healthy people across ages. PCR was performed a second time for about 6 to 11 cycles using a sample-barcoded 5' primer and a J-beta primer mix. TCRdb re-called the 5' RACE reads with MiXCR, one entry per CDR3 protein. The repertoire holds roughly 1 million distinct CDR3 sequences, with less than 25% as singletons. The same sample was also studied in work on T cells of mothers and their children.

Sequenced sample: blood. Receptor source: a girl aged 2-15 years in good health.

The chain uses TRBV29-1 and TRBJ2-2; a possible D gene is TRBD2 (5 bases). V was clipped by 6 bases and J by 5 bases, with 19 bases between them. Germline-derived CDR1 and CDR2 are SQVTM and ANQGSEA. This CDR3 region has 15 residues. The DNA of the CDR3 is TGCAGCGTAACTAGGGAGAACTACCTGACCGGGGAGCTGTTTTTT. The encoded protein is CSVTRENYLTGELFF.

The J gene is TRBJ2-1, the V gene TRBV5-1; D gene ambiguous. CDR1 is SGHRS, CDR2 YFSETQ, per germline. V lost 0 bases to trimming and J lost 3 bases, with 7 bases between them. The CDR3 runs 14 residues. This chain's CDR3 is CASSLDLNYNEQFF. The CDR3 DNA reads as TGCGCCAGCAGCTTGGATTTGAACTACAATGAGCAGTTCTTC.

This clonotype turned up a few times. The V and J genes are TRBV19 and TRBJ2-1; 11 bases fit TRBD2. The CDR3 is made up of 15 amino acids. From germline, CDR1 is LNHDA and CDR2 SQIVND (reference sequence). Losses at the gene ends were 4 bases for V and 8 bases for J; bases not matched to a gene: 7. The CDR3 here is CASSRSLAGGHEQFF. The CDR3 DNA is TGTGCCAGTAGTAGAAGCCTAGCGGGAGGACATGAGCAGTTCTTC.

Only a few counts were recorded for this clonotype. The rearrangement links TRBV6-5 to TRBJ2-5, with 7 positions matching TRBD2. The end of the DNA fits TRBJ2-1 better, so the J call may be wrong. The CDR3 extends over 16 amino acids. Germline CDR1 MNHEY, CDR2 SVGAGI. This CDR3 is CASSYSETAGGNEQFF. The CDR3 DNA sequence: TGTGCCAGCAGTTACTCCGAGACAGCCGGGGGGAATGAGCAGTTCTTC.

The chain joins TRBV12-3 or TRBV12-4 to TRBJ2-7; D might be TRBD1 (7 bases). The CDR3 loop spans 16 amino acids. The V and J ends lost 3 bases and 3 bases respectively, with 18 bases between them. DNA of the CDR3: TGTGCCAGCAGTTTCAATGGAGGGACAGTCCTCTACGAGCAGTACTTC. It translates to CASSFNGGTVLYEQYF.

J is TRBJ2-7 and V is TRBV27; no reliable D call. The CDR3 has 14 amino acids. The germline CDR1 and CDR2 sequences are MNHEY and SMNVEV (reference sequence). Trimming left V 7 bases short and J 3 bases short, with 16 bases between. The CDR3, as DNA: TGTGCCAGCAAAATTGACTCCATCCACTACGAGCAGTACTTC. It encodes CASKIDSIHYEQYF.

The chain combines TRBV27 with TRBJ2-5; 8 bases line up with TRBD1. J lost 5 bases, V lost 5 bases, and 10 bases had no gene match. From germline, CDR1 is MNHEY and CDR2 SMNVEV (reference sequence). There are 15 residues in the CDR3. CDR3 bases: TGTGCCAGCAGTATAGACAGGGGAGAGGGTGAGACCCAGTACTTC. Translated: CASSIDRGEGETQYF.

This clonotype has more than one count but fewer than ten. The chain is built from TRBV27 and TRBJ2-7; maybe TRBD2 (5 bases). The germline V gene encodes CDR1 MNHEY and CDR2 SMNVEV (reference sequence). This CDR3 contains 14 residues. The V end lost 5 bases, the J end lost 5 bases, and 16 bases lay between the germline ends. The CDR3 DNA is TGTGCCAGCAGTGCGGGCCTAGTTGGCGACGAGCAGTACTTC. Residues: CASSAGLVGDEQYF.

The V and J genes are TRBV6-1 and TRBJ1-2; no firm D call. V was shortened by 0 bases and J by 4 bases, with 9 bases between the two germline ends. The CDR3 contains 14 residues. Germline lookup yields CDR1 MNHNS and CDR2 SASEGT. This chain's CDR3 is CASSEAVSAYGYTF. As DNA, the CDR3 is TGTGCCAGCAGTGAAGCCGTTTCCGCCTATGGCTACACCTTC.

V usage is TRBV25-1 and J usage is TRBJ1-2; D gene unclear. The CDR3 has 13 residues. The V end was cut by 1 base, the J end by 11 bases, with 14 bases between. Germline V gene data show CDR1 as MGHDK and CDR2 as SYGVNS. This chain's CDR3 is CASSEFLSGEYTF. Written as DNA, the CDR3 is TGTGCCAGCAGTGAATTCCTCTCCGGAGAATACACCTTC.

This clonotype has just a few counts. The chain recombines TRBV4-2 with TRBJ2-7; 9 positions agree with TRBD2. V lost 0 bases to trimming and J lost 6 bases; unmatched junction nucleotides: 6. The CDR3 runs to 15 residues. Germline loops: CDR1 LGHNA, CDR2 YNFKEQ. The CDR3 loop is CASSQDLGLASEQYF. In DNA, the CDR3 is TGTGCCAGCAGCCAAGATCTGGGACTAGCAAGCGAGCAGTACTTC.

This clonotype has only a few counts. The CDR3 sequence is CASSDPPGPRGNQPQHF. CDR3 nucleotides: TGTGCCAGCAGTGATCCGCCCGGACCCAGGGGCAATCAGCCCCAGCATTTT. V and J are TRBV6-1 and TRBJ1-5, with D perhaps TRBD1 (5 bases). This CDR3 is built from 17 residues. V was clipped by 3 bases and J by 2 bases, with 17 bases between them. Per the germline V gene, CDR1 is MNHNS and CDR2 is SASEGT.

There are a few counts of this clonotype. The chain couples TRBV7-6 to TRBJ2-5; D is undetermined. Germline loops: CDR1 SGHVS, CDR2 FNYEAQ. Trimming took 4 bases from V and 7 from J, leaving 13 bases between them. The CDR3 length is 13 residues. This CDR3 is CASSSSSSGTQYF. In DNA form, the CDR3 reads TGTGCCAGCAGCTCATCCTCCTCGGGGACCCAGTACTTC.

This clonotype came up a few times. The chain has TRBV4-1 and TRBJ2-5; 9 bases agree with TRBD2. The J call may be wrong; the DNA end is better matched by TRBJ2-7. Germline V gene sequence: CDR1 MGHRA, CDR2 YSYEKL. This CDR3 has 15 amino acids. The CDR3 is CASSQVSGRRDEQYF. The CDR3 DNA reads TGCGCCAGCAGCCAAGTCAGCGGGAGGCGTGACGAGCAGTACTTC.

The V call is TRBV28, the J call TRBJ2-1; 11 bases fit TRBD2. The germline gives CDR1 MDHEN, CDR2 SYDVKM. The CDR3 spans 14 residues. V was clipped by 8 bases and J by 3 bases; unmatched bases: 3. The CDR3 spells CASGTSGGYNEQFF. CDR3 nucleotides: TGTGCCAGCGGGACTAGCGGAGGCTACAATGAGCAGTTCTTC.

This clonotype was found many times. The gene calls are TRBV7-9 and TRBJ1-2, with a possible D match to TRBD1 (6 bases). This CDR3 has 15 residues. Between the trimmed V and J ends, which lost 3 bases and 8 bases, there was a span of 19 bases. Germline V gene lookup returns CDR1 SEHNR and CDR2 FQNEAQ (reference sequence). The chain's CDR3 is CASSLGDTPKEGYTF. The CDR3 nucleotides are TGTGCCAGCAGCTTGGGGGACACCCCTAAGGAAGGCTACACCTTC.

This rearrangement joins TRBV6-6 to TRBJ2-2; D unresolved. Germline-derived CDR1 and CDR2 are MNHNY and SVGAGI (reference sequence). V lost 7 bases to trimming and J lost 0 bases, with 12 bases between them. The CDR3 totals 15 residues. The CDR3 loop reads CASKTGPTNTGELFF. The CDR3 coding sequence is TGTGCCAGCAAGACGGGCCCCACGAACACCGGGGAGCTGTTTTTT.

This rearrangement joins TRBV5-1 to TRBJ2-1; TRBD2 matches 10 bases. This CDR3 comprises 16 residues. The V and J ends lost 4 bases and 4 bases, in that order; junction bases with no gene match: 8. The germline gives CDR1 SGHRS, CDR2 YFSETQ. CDR3 coding DNA: TGCGCCAGCAGCCAGAGCGGGAGGGCACTTTACAATGAGCAGTTCTTC. This encodes CASSQSGRALYNEQFF.

This clonotype turned up a few times. The rearrangement joins TRBV7-9 to TRBJ2-4; tentatively, D is TRBD1 (6 bases). V dropped 2 bases and J dropped 8 bases, with 19 bases sitting between them. This CDR3 comprises 16 residues. CDR1 is SEHNR, CDR2 FQNEAQ, per germline (reference sequence). The CDR3 region is CASSLMTGRFSDIQYF. The CDR3 DNA follows: TGTGCCAGCAGCTTAATGACAGGACGGTTTAGTGACATTCAGTACTTC.

In this sample, this clonotype turned up a few times. The J gene is TRBJ2-1, the V gene TRBV5-1; D is undetermined. Germline CDR1 and CDR2: SGHRS and YFSETQ. Trimming shortened V by 7 bases and J by 1 base, and 9 bases separated the two germline ends. CDR3 size: 13 residues. DNA for the CDR3: TGCGCCAGCGGGAACAGATCCTACAATGAGCAGTTCTTC. Protein: CASGNRSYNEQFF.

This chain joins TRBV20-1 and TRBJ2-5, with D tentatively TRBD2 (6 bases). Trimming stripped 5 bases from V and 1 base from J, with 17 bases between. Germline-derived CDR1 and CDR2 are DFQATT and SNEGSKA (reference sequence). This CDR3 spans 15 amino acids. In DNA, the CDR3 is TGCAGTGCTCGGTCTCCGGGAGTGGGCCAAGAGACCCAGTACTTC. Translation: CSARSPGVGQETQYF.

On this clonotype itself: The junction departs from the called germline gene at one end, perhaps through a read error. The chain combines TRBV9 with TRBJ1-2, with TRBD1 matching 7 bases. Germline CDR1 SGDLS, CDR2 YYNGEE. The CDR3 has 12 residues. The CDR3 DNA is TGTGCCAGCACGACCCTATGGGACAGCAATACGTTC. Its translation: CASTTLWDSNTF.

This clonotype appeared many times. The chain joins TRBV9 to TRBJ1-2, with a possible D match to TRBD1 (5 bases). The CDR3 contains 15 residues. In germline, CDR1 is SGDLS, CDR2 YYNGEE. Trimming took off 0 bases at V and 4 bases at J, with 13 bases between the two ends. CDR3 coding DNA: TGTGCCAGCAGCGTAGTCCCCGACAGCCCCTATGGCTACACCTTC. It codes for CASSVVPDSPYGYTF.